This T cell receptor (beta chain) was identified in a study of long-term antiretroviral therapy in people with HIV. Assay version v3.0 of immunoSEQ was used, and it was run at survey level. The assay was immunoSEQ multiplex PCR, and TCRdb's table has in-frame clones only and misses some. The data hold about 43,000 clones, with 86% observed a single time. Trimming took 4 bases from V and 5 from J, leaving 14 bases between them. CDR1 is SGHTA and CDR2 is FQGNSA in the germline V gene. The CDR3 sequence is 14 residues long. This clone was seen only a few times. Its antigen is as yet unknown. Study results and caveats: Someone took the blood between about 2003 and 2017, maybe while older ART regimens were in use.

This specimen consisted of unsorted PBMCs, obtained 0.1 years before starting antiretroviral therapy. This TCR was sampled from a woman in her fifties or sixties with HIV. The chain is built from TRBV7-2 and TRBJ1-1; D might be TRBD1 (5 bases). This CDR3 is CASSSLAGRTEAFF. The DNA for the CDR3 is TGTGCCAGCAGCTCCCTTGCGGGACGGACTGAAGCTTTCTTT.